The 17 T cell receptor beta chains reported below all come from one sample, sequenced in a study of Ad26.COV2.S vaccination and SARS-CoV-2 variants. Clones were sequenced by immunoSEQ multiplex PCR, and TCRdb holds only the in-frame ones, with some missing. The profile covers approximately 410,000 clones, with more than 75% appearing a single time and about 4% taken by the ten largest. Regarding treatment: approximately 18 received Ad26.COV2.S at low or high dose, single or two shots; several received placebo; per-sample allocation not given. The study sampled participants on day 63 after the first vaccine or placebo injection. Here the sequenced sample was peripheral blood, taken in a trial of Ad26.COV2.S vaccine versus placebo. The receptors come from a person between 18 and 65 years old who received the Ad26.COV2.S COVID-19 vaccine or a placebo.

This clone was detected only a few times. The chain joins TRBV23-1 to TRBJ2-7, with 12 positions matching TRBD1. TRBV23-1 is flagged as an ORF with uncertain function. The CDR3 totals 18 residues. V shed 0 bases, J shed 6 bases, and the junction held 12 bases outside the gene matches. CDR3 nucleotide sequence: TGCGCCAGCAGTCAATCGTCGGTATTGGGACAGGGGGCCTTCGAGCAGTACTTC. Its protein is CASSQSSVLGQGAFEQYF.

The sample holds one count of this clone. The chain joins TRBV5-1 to TRBJ2-5; a weak D match, TRBD2 (5 bases). CDR3 length: 14 residues. The germline gives CDR1 SGHRS, CDR2 YFSETQ. V lost 1 base and J 4 bases, leaving 11 bases between the germline ends. As DNA, the CDR3 is TGCGCCAGCAGCTTGATTCCGGGAAGAGAGACCCAGTACTTC. The encoded protein is CASSLIPGRETQYF.

The rearrangement links TRBV27 to TRBJ1-5, with D possibly matching TRBD1 (6 bases). The V end lost 0 bases, the J end lost 2 bases, and 11 bases lay between the germline ends. The germline CDR1 and CDR2 sequences are MNHEY and SMNVEV (reference sequence). The CDR3 contains 16 residues. CDR3 nucleotides: TGTGCCAGCAGTTTATCGCGGTCAGGGGGCAATCAGCCCCAGCATTTT. Amino acid sequence: CASSLSRSGGNQPQHF.

This sequence joins TRBV7-2 and TRBJ1-6, with TRBD1 matching 9 bases. Germline V gives CDR1 SGHTA, CDR2 FQGNSA. V shed 5 bases, J shed 8 bases, and the junction held 10 bases outside the gene matches. The CDR3 consists of 16 residues. CDR3 DNA: TGTGCCAGCAGCCAGTATCCCGGGACAGGGTATTCACCCCTCCACTTT. This sequence encodes CASSQYPGTGYSPLHF.

J is TRBJ2-7 and V is TRBV7-3; the D is unclear. Germline lookup yields CDR1 SGHTA and CDR2 FQGTGA. CDR3 length: 15 residues. Deletions cut 1 base from V and 4 bases from J, with 14 bases between. CDR3 residues: CASSLIRLGKYEQYF. The CDR3 DNA is TGTGCCAGCAGCTTAATCCGGCTGGGGAAGTACGAGCAGTACTTC.

The chain has TRBV3-1 (or the pseudogene TRBV3-2) and TRBJ1-6; TRBD1 matches 7 bases. This CDR3 contains 15 residues. Germline V gene data show CDR1 as LGHDT and CDR2 as YNNKEL (reference sequence). V lost 3 bases to trimming and J lost 6 bases; unmatched junction nucleotides: 5. CDR3 protein: CASSHLDRVNSPLHF. The CDR3 nucleotides are TGTGCCAGCAGCCACCTCGACAGGGTTAATTCACCCCTCCACTTT.

The table lists this clone with a count of one. This sequence joins TRBV19 and TRBJ2-1; D remains ambiguous. Germline CDR1 is LNHDA and CDR2 is SQIVND (reference sequence). The length of the CDR3 is 14 residues. Trimming stripped 0 bases from V and 8 bases from J, with 11 bases between. CDR3 sequence: CASSIDHPGDEQFF. The CDR3 coding sequence is TGTGCCAGTAGTATAGACCACCCTGGGGATGAGCAGTTCTTC.

V and J are TRBV7-3 and TRBJ2-1; D is ambiguous. V lost 1 base, J lost 5 bases, and 6 bases lay in between. The CDR3 runs 13 residues. The V gene's germline CDR1 is SGHTA and CDR2 FQGTGA. The CDR3 sequence: CASSLSPNNEQFF. The CDR3 nucleotides read TGTGCCAGCAGCTTAAGCCCGAACAATGAGCAGTTCTTC.

The chain employs TRBV7-8 and TRBJ1-5; D uncertain. Trimming cost V 1 base and J 0 bases, with 16 bases left between them. This CDR3 has 18 residues. Germline V gene data show CDR1 as SGHVS and CDR2 as FQNEAQ. CDR3 residues: CASSLVGGKGFSNQPQHF. CDR3 sequence (DNA): TGTGCCAGCAGCTTAGTTGGTGGGAAGGGTTTTAGCAATCAGCCCCAGCATTTT.

This chain links TRBV11-2 with TRBJ1-4; the match to TRBD1 covers 8 bases. Germline V gene sequence: CDR1 SGHAT, CDR2 FQNNGV. J was trimmed by 4 bases and V by 4 bases; bases with no gene match: 5. The length of the CDR3 is 15 residues. The CDR3 nucleotides read TGTGCCAGCAGCTCCGGGACAGGCCTTAATGAAAAACTGTTTTTT. Its protein product is CASSSGTGLNEKLFF.

The V call is TRBV29-1, the J call TRBJ2-7; TRBD2 is a possible D gene (6 bases). The germline V gene has CDR1 SQVTM and CDR2 ANQGSEA. V was cut by 4 bases and J by 5 bases, with 21 bases left in between. The length of the CDR3 is 15 residues. CDR3 amino acids: CSVVRMETSRDEQYF. Here the CDR3 DNA reads TGCAGCGTTGTACGTATGGAAACTAGCCGGGACGAGCAGTACTTC.

The chain joins TRBV6-1 to TRBJ1-5; D is possibly TRBD1 (5 bases). V was pared by 3 bases and J by 6 bases, with 9 bases between. CDR3 length equals 13 residues. The germline gives CDR1 MNHNS, CDR2 SASEGT. CDR3 amino acids: CASSEKGFQPQHF. For the CDR3, the DNA is TGTGCCAGCAGTGAGAAGGGGTTTCAGCCCCAGCATTTT.

CDR3 residues: CASSFFSGGPMETQYF. In nucleotides, the CDR3 is TGTGCCAGCAGTTTTTTTAGCGGGGGGCCTATGGAGACCCAGTACTTC. This chain joins TRBV6-5 and TRBJ2-5; 10 nucleotides line up with TRBD2. Germline CDR1 reads MNHEY; CDR2 reads SVGAGI. V shed 4 bases and J 5 bases; nucleotides not matched to a gene: 10. The CDR3 consists of 16 residues.

The CDR3 DNA reads TGCAGCGCCAGGGGGGATACGCAGTATTTT. This gives the protein CSARGDTQYF. The gene calls are TRBV29-1 and TRBJ2-3, with 7 positions matching TRBD1. Germline CDR1 and CDR2: SQVTM and ANQGSEA. This CDR3 is 10 amino acids long. V was clipped by 7 bases and J by 6 bases; unmatched bases: 1.

J is TRBJ1-6 and V is TRBV6-5; D gene uncertain. The CDR3 has 12 residues. Trimming took 6 bases from V and 7 from J, leaving 7 bases between them. Per the germline V gene, CDR1 is MNHEY and CDR2 is SVGAGI. DNA of the CDR3: TGTGCCAGCAGGTCGGTAAATTCACCCCTCCACTTT. This translates into CASRSVNSPLHF.

CDR3 protein: CAWRQGAPGELFF. The CDR3 nucleotides are TGTGCCTGGAGGCAGGGGGCTCCCGGGGAGCTGTTTTTT. This chain links TRBV30 with TRBJ2-2; 8 positions match TRBD1. The CDR3 sequence is 13 residues long. Germline V gives CDR1 GTSNPN, CDR2 SVGIG (reference sequence). The ends lost 3 bases at V and 6 bases at J; junction bases unmatched: 3.

V is TRBV9 and J is TRBJ2-1; TRBD1 agrees at 8 bases. V trimming: 4 bases; J trimming: 0 bases; junction bases outside the gene matches: 3. CDR3 length equals 15 residues. From germline, CDR1 is SGDLS and CDR2 YYNGEE. CDR3 sequence reads: CASSITGGSYNEQFF. CDR3 bases: TGTGCCAGCAGCATCACAGGGGGCTCCTACAATGAGCAGTTCTTC.